The TCR beta chain under discussion was sequenced for a study of post-analysis software for immune sequencing data. In the study overall: Secondary progressive, relapsing-remitting and progressive-relapsing multiple sclerosis were among the included disease courses.

This clonotype has at least ten counts. Its antigen is not identified. Study results and limitations: In multiple sclerosis, normalized Chao1 diversity was significantly below that of controls. There were about 5 TRBV segments more frequent in patients than controls, and TRBV5-6, TRBV5-1 and TRBV20-1 were among them. F measure grouped same-batch samples tightly together.

Sequencing libraries made from TCR beta cDNA carried unique molecular identifiers. The T cell input of roughly 0.95 to 10 million gave about half a million cDNA molecules. MiXCR, run by TCRdb on the PCR reads, gives a single entry per CDR3 protein. Of about half a million distinct CDR3 sequences listed, roughly 45% are singletons. The CDR3 has 12 residues. Trimming removed 8 bases from V and 5 bases from J, with 11 bases in between. CDR1 SEHNR and CDR2 FQNEAQ come from the germline V gene (reference sequence). This chain links TRBV7-9 with TRBJ2-3, with D hard to call. This clonotype was obtained from a girl aged 10 to 17 with multiple sclerosis. Sequences were obtained from blood. The CDR3 spells CASGGREDTQYF. The CDR3 bases are TGTGCCAGCGGCGGTAGGGAAGATACGCAGTATTTT.